Shown below are 29 T cell receptor beta chains from a single sample sequenced in a study of OX40 agonist ivuxolimab in advanced cancers. To prepare the library, the immunoSEQ multiplex PCR assay was applied. TCRdb's version of the immuneACCESS table is confined to in-frame rearrangements and falls short of the full clone set. An unresolved V gene accounts for under half of the shortfall where checked; the remainder is of unknown origin. Recorded for this sample are about 69,000 clones; approximately 93% of them occurred a single time. The ten largest clonotypes hold 0.25% to 0.3% of the sample. The sample consisted of CD4+ or CD8+ T cells sorted from blood, taken in a trial of the OX40 agonist ivuxolimab. The receptors here all came from an adult with an advanced solid tumor such as melanoma, head and neck, liver or kidney cancer.

The chain employs TRBV5-1 and TRBJ1-5; 11 bases agree with TRBD1. The CDR3 is 16 amino acids. Per germline, CDR1 SGHRS and CDR2 YFSETQ. Losses at the gene ends were 0 bases for V and 6 bases for J; bases not matched to a gene: 5. CDR3 sequence: CASSLGSGTGGQPQHF. CDR3 DNA sequence: TGCGCCAGCAGCTTGGGATCCGGGACAGGGGGTCAGCCCCAGCATTTT. Full variable domain (missing parts from reference TRBV5-1 and TRBJ1-5): KAGVTQTPRYLIKTRGQQVTLSCSPISGHRSVSWYQQTPGQGLQFLFEYFSETQRNKGNFPGRFSGRQFSNSRSEMNVSTLELGDSALYLCASSLGSGTGGQPQHFGDGTRLSIL.

J is TRBJ2-1 and V is TRBV14; TRBD2 is a possible D gene (6 bases). CDR1 SGHDN and CDR2 FVKESK come from the germline V gene. With 4 bases removed from V and 6 bases from J, the gap between germline ends came to 19 bases. This CDR3 is 16 amino acids long. CDR3 nucleotide sequence: TGTGCCAGCAGCCCCCCGGGACTTCCTATAGGCAATGAGCAGTTCTTC. Protein product: CASSPPGLPIGNEQFF. The full variable domain, rest sourced from reference TRBV14 and TRBJ2-1, is EAGVTQFPSHSVIEKGQTVTLRCDPISGHDNLYWYRRVMGKEIKFLLHFVKESKQDESGMPNNRFLAERTGGTYSTLKVQPAELEDSGVYFCASSPPGLPIGNEQFFGPGTRLTVL.

The V gene is TRBV6-5, the J gene TRBJ1-2, with TRBD1 identical over 7 bases. V shed 6 bases and J 8 bases; nucleotides not matched to a gene: 9. Per germline, CDR1 MNHEY and CDR2 SVGAGI. This CDR3 has 13 amino acids. CDR3 protein: CASSNRGSRGYTF. The CDR3 nucleotides are TGTGCCAGCAGCAACAGGGGTTCGAGGGGCTACACCTTC.

V gene TRBV29-1 combines with J gene TRBJ1-3, with 9 bases that match TRBD1. Per germline, CDR1 SQVTM and CDR2 ANQGSEA. The CDR3 totals 16 residues. J was trimmed by 3 bases and V by 7 bases; bases with no gene match: 13. The CDR3 bases are TGCAGCGCCCAGTACCGGGACAGGGAAAATGGAAACACCATATATTTT. Protein product: CSAQYRDRENGNTIYF.

This clone was counted between two and nine times. The junction and the germline gene differ at one end; a read error may be behind it. V is TRBV19 and J is TRBJ2-7; possibly TRBD1 for D (6 bases). Per the germline V gene, CDR1 is LNHDA and CDR2 is SQIVND (reference sequence). The CDR3 has 16 residues. CDR3 region: CASSRPRSGASSEQYF. CDR3 DNA sequence: TGTGCCAGTAGTCGGCCCCGGTCAGGGGCTTCCTCCGAGCAGTACTTC.

The chain employs TRBV10-3 and TRBJ2-1; 7 nucleotides line up with TRBD2. V was clipped by 6 bases and J by 7 bases; unmatched bases: 9. This CDR3 is built from 14 residues. CDR1 and CDR2 (germline): ENHRY, SYGVKD. The chain's CDR3 is CAIRTSATSNEQFF. For the CDR3, the DNA is TGTGCCATCAGAACTAGCGCCACAAGTAATGAGCAGTTCTTC.

The genes are TRBV28 and TRBJ2-1; unclear D gene. CDR1 is MDHEN and CDR2 is SYDVKM in the germline V gene. The CDR3 consists of 15 residues. Deletions cut 2 bases from V and 0 bases from J, with 8 bases between. The CDR3 region has the DNA TGTGCCAGCAGTTTAGGGGTGAGCTCCTACAATGAGCAGTTCTTC. Encoded protein: CASSLGVSSYNEQFF.

The V and J genes are TRBV6-1 and TRBJ1-4; a possible D gene is TRBD1 (5 bases). This CDR3 contains 15 residues. Germline lookup yields CDR1 MNHNS and CDR2 SASEGT. V was shortened by 10 bases and J by 0 bases, with 15 bases between the two germline ends. The CDR3 here is CAIQKDRATNEKLFF. The DNA for the CDR3 is TGTGCCATACAAAAAGACAGAGCAACTAATGAAAAACTGTTTTTT.

In nucleotides, the CDR3 is TGTGCCAGCCTTATTACAAGAGATACGCAGTATTTT. Its translation: CASLITRDTQYF. This chain connects TRBV2 to TRBJ2-3; no reliable D call. Germline lookup yields CDR1 SNHLY and CDR2 FYNNEI. The CDR3 is 12 amino acids. V gave up 8 bases and J gave up 5 bases, with 11 bases separating them.

The chain combines TRBV2 with TRBJ1-5; D gene ambiguous. There are 15 residues in the CDR3. Germline CDR1 reads SNHLY; CDR2 reads FYNNEI. Trimming cost V 6 bases and J 0 bases, with 12 bases left between them. The CDR3 loop reads CASRIEVGSNQPQHF. The CDR3 nucleotides read TGTGCCAGCAGAATCGAGGTGGGTAGCAATCAGCCCCAGCATTTT.

V and J are TRBV5-4 and TRBJ2-1; 9 bases map to TRBD1. The ends lost 4 bases at V and 7 bases at J; junction bases unmatched: 9. CDR3 length: 15 residues. Germline CDR1 is SGHNT and CDR2 is YYREEE (reference sequence). This CDR3 is CASSQVGTGLNEQFF. The CDR3 bases are TGTGCCAGCAGCCAAGTGGGGACAGGGCTTAATGAGCAGTTCTTC. The full variable domain, in which reference TRBV5-4 and TRBJ2-1 provide the parts outside the CDR3, is ETGVTQSPTHLIKTRGQQVTLRCSSQSGHNTVSWYQQALGQGPQFIFQYYREEENGRGNFPPRFSGLQFPNYSSELNVNALELDDSALYLCASSQVGTGLNEQFFGPGTRLTVL.

The chain combines TRBV29-1 with TRBJ1-2; D might be TRBD1 (6 bases). CDR1 SQVTM and CDR2 ANQGSEA come from the germline V gene. This CDR3 is 13 amino acids long. Trimming cost V 0 bases and J 7 bases, with 12 bases left between them. The CDR3 bases are TGCAGCGTTGAAGAAGCAGGGGTTGGTGGCTACACCTTC. This codes for CSVEEAGVGGYTF.

This rearrangement joins TRBV10-3 to TRBJ2-7; 13 positions agree with TRBD2. After removal of 6 bases from V and 7 bases from J, the junction contained 6 bases not matched to a gene. The CDR3 is made up of 14 amino acids. Germline V CDR1 and CDR2: ENHRY, SYGVKD. The CDR3 DNA reads as TGTGCCATCAGAGGACTAGCGGGAGACGGGGAGCAGTACTTC. As protein: CAIRGLAGDGEQYF.

Concerning this clone: The junction does not match germline at one end; this may be a read error. The chain joins TRBV5-4 to TRBJ1-2; 7 bases line up with TRBD1. The CDR3 loop spans 13 amino acids. The germline V gene encodes CDR1 SGHNT and CDR2 YYREEE (reference sequence). In DNA, the CDR3 is TGTGCCAGCCGGGGACAGTTTACCTATGGCTGCACCTTC. It encodes CASRGQFTYGCTF.

The DNA for the CDR3 is TGCGCCAGCAGCGCCGGCCACTCTGGAAACACCATATATTTT. The encoded protein is CASSAGHSGNTIYF. V and J are TRBV5-1 and TRBJ1-3, with D unclear. V lost 4 bases, J lost 0 bases, and 8 bases lay in between. In germline, CDR1 is SGHRS, CDR2 YFSETQ. The CDR3 loop spans 14 amino acids. Complete variable domain (other parts from reference TRBV5-1 and TRBJ1-3): KAGVTQTPRYLIKTRGQQVTLSCSPISGHRSVSWYQQTPGQGLQFLFEYFSETQRNKGNFPGRFSGRQFSNSRSEMNVSTLELGDSALYLCASSAGHSGNTIYFGEGSWLTVV.

The V call is TRBV10-1, the J call TRBJ2-1; D possibly corresponds to TRBD2 (5 bases). CDR1 and CDR2 from the germline V gene are WNHNN and SYGVQD (reference sequence). V lost 2 bases, J lost 2 bases, and 7 bases lay in between. This CDR3 spans 14 amino acids. The CDR3 DNA sequence: TGCGCCAGCAGTGAGCAGCGGACCTACAATGAGCAGTTCTTC. This sequence encodes CASSEQRTYNEQFF.

The CDR3 loop is CASSSHPLSGLYNEQFF. The CDR3 DNA sequence: TGTGCCAGCAGCTCCCACCCCCTTAGCGGACTCTACAATGAGCAGTTCTTC. J is TRBJ2-1 and V is TRBV4-2, with D possibly matching TRBD2 (6 bases). This CDR3 is 17 amino acids long. V dropped 5 bases and J dropped 3 bases, with 20 bases sitting between them. CDR1 is LGHNA and CDR2 is YNFKEQ in the germline V gene.

The chain is built from TRBV5-1 and TRBJ1-1; D gene uncertain. CDR3 length equals 14 residues. V was shortened by 1 base and J by 1 base, with 8 bases between the two germline ends. Germline lookup yields CDR1 SGHRS and CDR2 YFSETQ. The DNA of the CDR3 is TGCGCCAGCAGCTTGCGGACTGGGAACACTGAAGCTTTCTTT. This translates into CASSLRTGNTEAFF.

This clone showed up just a few times. V gene TRBV7-3 combines with J gene TRBJ2-2; D gene unclear. The V end lost 5 bases, the J end lost 0 bases, and 10 bases lay between the germline ends. Germline values: CDR1 SGHTA, CDR2 FQGTGA. This CDR3 contains 15 residues. CDR3 protein: CASSPQSSNTGELFF. The CDR3 DNA reads TGTGCCAGCAGCCCACAGAGTTCGAACACCGGGGAGCTGTTTTTT.

The CDR3, as DNA: TGCGCCAGCAGCCACTCCGGGACTTCCACAGATACGCAGTATTTT. It yields the protein CASSHSGTSTDTQYF. The V and J genes are TRBV5-1 and TRBJ2-3; the D gene is possibly TRBD2 (6 bases). V lost 4 bases and J 2 bases, leaving 14 bases between the germline ends. The CDR3 is 15 amino acids. The V gene's germline CDR1 is SGHRS and CDR2 YFSETQ.

The chain joins TRBV5-6 to TRBJ1-3; no firm D call. Trimming took 3 bases from V and 0 from J, leaving 10 bases between them. Germline CDR1 SGHDT, CDR2 YYEEEE. CDR3 length equals 15 residues. CDR3 sequence reads: CASSSPGFSGNTIYF. The CDR3 nucleotides are TGTGCCAGCAGCTCCCCGGGTTTCTCTGGAAACACCATATATTTT.

The rearrangement uses TRBV7-3 and TRBJ1-2; 7 bases map to TRBD1. The germline V gene encodes CDR1 SGHTA and CDR2 FQGTGA. The CDR3 is made up of 15 amino acids. V shed 5 bases and J 7 bases; nucleotides not matched to a gene: 13. The CDR3 reads CASSPSGTESRGYTF. CDR3 sequence (DNA): TGTGCCAGCAGCCCCTCCGGGACAGAAAGCCGTGGCTACACCTTC.

The gene calls are TRBV6-9 and TRBJ2-7, with TRBD1 as a possible D gene (6 bases). CDR1 MNHGY and CDR2 SVAAGI come from the germline V gene. V lost 5 bases, J lost 0 bases, and 11 bases lay in between. CDR3 size: 14 residues. Here the CDR3 DNA reads TGTGCCAGCAGTACCTGGACAGCCTCCTACGAGCAGTACTTC. It encodes CASSTWTASYEQYF.

J is TRBJ2-4 and V is TRBV12-5; TRBD1 matches at 11 bases. The CDR3 runs 15 residues. With V trimmed by 6 bases and J by 5 bases, 6 bases remained unmatched. The germline V gene has CDR1 LGHNT and CDR2 FRNRAP. Written as DNA, the CDR3 is TGTGCTAGTGGCTCCGGGACAGGGGGGCAAAACATTCAGTACTTC. Translation: CASGSGTGGQNIQYF.

The rearrangement uses TRBV10-2 and TRBJ2-7, with 13 bases fitting TRBD2. CDR3 length: 15 residues. V was clipped by 6 bases and J by 2 bases; unmatched bases: 4. Germline CDR1 and CDR2: WSHSY and SAAADI. Here the CDR3 DNA reads TGCGCCAGCAGCTCCGGACTAGCGGGAGCCTACGAGCAGTACTTC. The encoded protein is CASSSGLAGAYEQYF.

The chain has TRBV2 and TRBJ1-2; unclear D gene. CDR3 size: 14 residues. CDR1 is SNHLY and CDR2 is FYNNEI in the germline V gene. Trimming left V 2 bases short and J 4 bases short, with 11 bases between. In nucleotides, the CDR3 is TGTGCCAGCAGTGAACTGGTAATTGGCTATGGCTACACCTTC. Protein sequence: CASSELVIGYGYTF.

This clone was counted only a few times. The gene calls are TRBV20-1 and TRBJ1-5; weak D call: TRBD1 (5 bases). V shed 5 bases and J shed 3 bases, with 5 bases lying between them. The CDR3 has 11 residues. The germline CDR1 and CDR2 sequences are DFQATT and SNEGSKA (reference sequence). Here the CDR3 DNA reads TGCAGTGCTGGACACAATCAGCCCCAGCATTTT. This codes for CSAGHNQPQHF.

The chain uses TRBV18 and TRBJ1-2; D unclear. The length of the CDR3 is 14 residues. The V gene's germline CDR1 is KGHSH and CDR2 LQKENI. V lost 2 bases to trimming and J lost 2 bases, with 9 bases between them. The DNA of the CDR3 is TGTGCCAGCTCACCATTAACGGGAAACTATGGCTACACCTTC. Its protein product is CASSPLTGNYGYTF.

The chain uses TRBV6-1 and TRBJ2-7; the D gene is possibly TRBD1 (6 bases). The CDR3 runs to 15 residues. CDR1 MNHNS and CDR2 SASEGT come from the germline V gene. V was shortened by 6 bases and J by 0 bases, with 15 bases between the two germline ends. This CDR3 is CASRRTVNPSYEQYF. In DNA form, the CDR3 reads TGTGCCAGCAGAAGGACAGTTAATCCCTCCTACGAGCAGTACTTC.